The present TCR beta chain was sequenced within a study of T-cell memory formation after mild COVID-19. Broader study findings: SARS-CoV-2 specificity of second-wave clones peaking day 37 was unconfirmed. From day 15 to 85, contracting clones were balanced between CD4 and CD8, whereas later expanders leaned toward CD4+. Among contracting clones, CD4+ were mainly CM/EM and CD8+ enriched in EMRA.

As to this clonotype: Its target is unknown.

CDR3 length equals 16 residues. Germline V gene sequence: CDR1 MNHEY, CDR2 SVGEGT. Trimming removed 0 bases at V and 2 bases at J, with 11 bases between. Each CDR3 protein is one row after TCRdb ran MiXCR on the 5' RACE reads. The data hold under 450,000 distinct CDR3 sequences, with around 14% observed a single time. Sequencing was carried out using PBMCs or a T cell subset sorted from them (not recorded which). The chain has TRBV6-2 or TRBV6-3 and TRBJ2-1; the D gene is possibly TRBD2 (6 bases). The sequence derives from a man aged 18 to 35 who had mild COVID-19 (a few samples of this study predate the infection). Cell type and time point are not known. The CDR3 region has the DNA TGTGCCAGCAGTTACTCCCGGGACTGGGCCTACAATGAGCAGTTCTTC. Its translation is CASSYSRDWAYNEQFF.